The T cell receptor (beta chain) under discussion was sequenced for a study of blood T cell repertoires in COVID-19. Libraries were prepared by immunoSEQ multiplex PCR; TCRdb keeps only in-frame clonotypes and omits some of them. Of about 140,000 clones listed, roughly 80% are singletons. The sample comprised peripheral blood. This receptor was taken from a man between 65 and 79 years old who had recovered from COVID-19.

The CDR3 here is CATSNEGQGADTQYF. In DNA, the CDR3 is TGTGCCACCAGCAACGAGGGACAGGGGGCAGATACGCAGTATTTT. The chain recombines TRBV15 with TRBJ2-3, with 11 bases lining up with TRBD1. The length of the CDR3 is 15 residues. Germline assignment: CDR1 LNHNV and CDR2 YYDKDF (reference sequence). V shed 4 bases, J shed 4 bases, and the junction held 4 bases outside the gene matches.